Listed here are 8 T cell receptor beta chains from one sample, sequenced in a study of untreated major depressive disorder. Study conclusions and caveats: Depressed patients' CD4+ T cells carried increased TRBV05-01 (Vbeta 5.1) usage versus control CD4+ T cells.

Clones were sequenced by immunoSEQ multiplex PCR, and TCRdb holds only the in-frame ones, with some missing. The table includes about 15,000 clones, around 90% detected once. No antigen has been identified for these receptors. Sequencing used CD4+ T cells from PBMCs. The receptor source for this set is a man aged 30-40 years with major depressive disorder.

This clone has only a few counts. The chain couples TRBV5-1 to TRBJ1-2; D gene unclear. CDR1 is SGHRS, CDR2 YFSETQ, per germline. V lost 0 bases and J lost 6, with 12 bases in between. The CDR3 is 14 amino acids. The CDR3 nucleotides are TGCGCCAGCAGCTTGGAGGGTGAGATAGATGGCTACACCTTC. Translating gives CASSLEGEIDGYTF.

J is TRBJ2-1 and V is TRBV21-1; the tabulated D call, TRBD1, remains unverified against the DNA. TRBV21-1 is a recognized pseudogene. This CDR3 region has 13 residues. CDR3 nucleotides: TGTGCCAGCAGCATCCGACAGGGCCGGGAGCAGTTCTTC. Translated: CASSIRQGREQFF.

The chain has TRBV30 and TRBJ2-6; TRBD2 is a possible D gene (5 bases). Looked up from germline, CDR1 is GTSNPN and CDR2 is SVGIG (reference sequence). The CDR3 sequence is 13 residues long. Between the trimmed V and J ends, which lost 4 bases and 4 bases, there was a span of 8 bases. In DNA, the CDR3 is TGTGCCTGGACCAGAGGGGGGGCCAACGTCCTGACTTTC. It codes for CAWTRGGANVLTF.

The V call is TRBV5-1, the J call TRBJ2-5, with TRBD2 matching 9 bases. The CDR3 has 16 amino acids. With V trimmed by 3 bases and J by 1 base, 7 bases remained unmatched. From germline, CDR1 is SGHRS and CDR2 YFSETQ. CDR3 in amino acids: CASSSQRGASQETQYF. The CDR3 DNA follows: TGCGCCAGCAGCTCCCAGCGGGGGGCCTCCCAAGAGACCCAGTACTTC.

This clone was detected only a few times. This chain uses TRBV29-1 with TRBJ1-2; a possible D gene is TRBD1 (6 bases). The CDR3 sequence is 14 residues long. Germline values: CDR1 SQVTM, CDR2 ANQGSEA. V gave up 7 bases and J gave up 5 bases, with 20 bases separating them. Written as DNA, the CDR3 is TGCAGCGCCGAGGGGGGCTTCCCTACTTATGGCTACACCTTC. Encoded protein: CSAEGGFPTYGYTF.

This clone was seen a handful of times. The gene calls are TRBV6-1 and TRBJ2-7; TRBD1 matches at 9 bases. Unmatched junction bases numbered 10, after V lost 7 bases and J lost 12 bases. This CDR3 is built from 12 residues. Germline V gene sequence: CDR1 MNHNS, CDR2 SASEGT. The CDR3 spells CASTPNRGQGYF. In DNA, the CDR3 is TGTGCCAGCACTCCCAATCGGGGACAGGGGTACTTC.

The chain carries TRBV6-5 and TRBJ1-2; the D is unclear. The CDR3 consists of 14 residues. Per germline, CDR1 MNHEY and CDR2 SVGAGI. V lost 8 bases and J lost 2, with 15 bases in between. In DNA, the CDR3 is TGTGCCAGCGGTCTCGAGAACAGCAACTATGGCTACACCTTC. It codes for CASGLENSNYGYTF.

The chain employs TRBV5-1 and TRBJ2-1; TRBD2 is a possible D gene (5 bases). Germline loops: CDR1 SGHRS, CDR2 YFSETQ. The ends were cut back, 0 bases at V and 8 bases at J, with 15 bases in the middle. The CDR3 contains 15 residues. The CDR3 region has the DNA TGCGCCAGCAGCTTGGAGAGGACTCTTGTGTATGAGCAGTTCTTC. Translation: CASSLERTLVYEQFF.